This T cell receptor beta chain was documented in a study of CD8+ T cells in alopecia areata. cDNA prepared by RNA extraction and subsequent reverse transcription served as the template for sequencing. Measured with immunoSEQ multiplex PCR; TCRdb has only the in-frame clones, and not every one. The sample includes about 200,000 clones, just over 55% of them seen just once. Germline V gene sequence: CDR1 SQVTM, CDR2 ANQGSEA. The ends were cut back, 6 bases at V and 1 base at J, with 13 bases in the middle. CDR3 length equals 13 residues. To note about this clone: What it binds is not known.

General study points: Clonality exceeded that of normal scalp in lesional scalp, most notably in alopecia totalis/universalis. Possibly as an HLA-related effect, TCR sharing across patients appeared less clear than in mice.

Sorting separated CD4+ and CD8+ T cells out of PBMCs. The sample consisted of CD8+ T cells sorted from blood. This sequence joins TRBV29-1 and TRBJ2-7; the D gene is possibly TRBD1 (8 bases). The clonotype comes from a human donor in good health. The CDR3 sequence is CSVHRGGSYEQYF. The CDR3 DNA reads as TGCAGCGTCCACAGGGGGGGATCCTACGAGCAGTACTTC.